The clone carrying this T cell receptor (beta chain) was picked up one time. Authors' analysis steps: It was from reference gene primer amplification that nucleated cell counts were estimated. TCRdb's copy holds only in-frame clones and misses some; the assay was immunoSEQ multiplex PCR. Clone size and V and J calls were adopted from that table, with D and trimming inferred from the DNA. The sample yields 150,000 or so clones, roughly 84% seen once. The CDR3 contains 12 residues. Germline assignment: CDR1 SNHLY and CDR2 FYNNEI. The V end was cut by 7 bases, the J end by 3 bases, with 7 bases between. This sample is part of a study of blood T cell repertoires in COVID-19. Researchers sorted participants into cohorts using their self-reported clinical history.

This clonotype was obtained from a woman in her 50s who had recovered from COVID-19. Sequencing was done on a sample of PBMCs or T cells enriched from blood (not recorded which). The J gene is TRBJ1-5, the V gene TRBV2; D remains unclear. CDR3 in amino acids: CASMENNQPQHF. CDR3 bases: TGTGCCAGCATGGAGAACAATCAGCCCCAGCATTTT.